The source of this TCR beta chain is a study of human T cells and chemical hapten exposure. The germline CDR1 and CDR2 sequences are MDHEN and SYDVKM. The CDR3 consists of 17 residues. Trimming removed 2 bases from V and 2 bases from J; junction bases left unmatched: 6. TCRdb re-called the RACE reads with MiXCR, one entry per CDR3 protein. The sample gives 380,000 or so distinct CDR3 sequences, 4.5% to 5.5% of which show up once; over 6.5% is in the top ten. Time point specified: pre-sensitization, week 0. Treatment defined: therapeutic diphenylcyclopropenone sensitization with weekly scalp DPC. This clonotype has at least ten counts.

The genes are TRBV28 and TRBJ2-5; 12 nucleotides match TRBD2. The material sequenced was whole blood, taken in connection with sensitization to the hapten diphenylcyclopropenone (DPC). This TCR derives from a woman aged 18-29 years with alopecia areata. Some clones in this sample may be carry-over from other donors' samples. The CDR3 reads CASSLGRLAGGQETQYF. CDR3 sequence (DNA): TGTGCCAGCAGTTTAGGGCGGCTAGCGGGGGGGCAAGAGACCCAGTACTTC.